This T cell receptor beta chain appears in the sequencing data of a study of blood T cell repertoires in COVID-19. Study in general: Samples taken during acute and convalescent COVID-19 were collected in the United States, Italy and Spain. PBMCs, B-cell-depleted T cells, or T cells provided the cDNA or gDNA that made up the material.

In the original workflow: Estimation of nucleated cell counts relied on the amplification of reference gene primers. Assay: immunoSEQ multiplex PCR; the TCRdb copy retains only in-frame clones and omits some. Clone size and V and J calls were adopted from that table, with D and trimming inferred from the DNA. The data contain under 15,000 clones, roughly 80% of them singletons. V gave up 2 bases and J gave up 6 bases; unmatched junction bases: 9. This CDR3 is 17 amino acids long. CDR1 and CDR2 (germline): MNHNS, SASEGT. Input material: peripheral blood. The clonotype comes from a man aged 40-55 years with active or convalescent COVID-19. The chain couples TRBV6-1 to TRBJ1-6; 8 positions agree with TRBD1. The CDR3 DNA reads as TGTGCCAGCAGTGAACTCCCGGACAGGGTTGCTAATTCACCCCTCCACTTT. It codes for CASSELPDRVANSPLHF.